This entry features one T cell receptor beta chain sequence. Both TRBC1 and TRBC2 were covered by a beta constant-region primer of two equimolar oligonucleotides. Ligated cDNA was amplified by four rounds of PCR with nested alpha and beta constant-region primers and SP2. TCRdb re-called the UMI-ligation and nested PCR reads with MiXCR, one entry per CDR3 protein. Of just over 80,000 distinct CDR3 sequences detected, 8% to 9.5% appear once; the ten largest clones hold over 0.95%. This sample was included in a study of naive and memory T cell subsets. Germline V gene data show CDR1 as SGDLS and CDR2 as YYNGEE. This CDR3 region has 15 residues. V dropped 0 bases and J dropped 0 bases, with 8 bases sitting between them.

This TCR derives from a human donor in good health. The chain uses TRBV9 and TRBJ2-3; tentatively, D is TRBD1 (5 bases). The specimen was naive CD8+ T cells from blood. CDR3 sequence: CASSVEPGSTDTQYF. The CDR3 DNA reads TGTGCCAGCAGCGTAGAACCAGGGAGCACAGATACGCAGTATTTT.